Only one count was recorded for the clone carrying this TCR beta chain. The antigen is unknown. Germline V gene lookup returns CDR1 SEHNR and CDR2 FQNEAQ (reference sequence). This CDR3 has 16 residues. Trimming at V came to 5 bases and at J to 11 bases, leaving 12 bases not matched to a gene. Samples came from healthy bone marrow donors. The sample originates from a study of cytomegalovirus exposure and HLA in healthy donors. About the research overall: In a previous analysis, some 120 million unique TCR beta sequences were found from some 180 million T cells. General study findings and limits: In most subjects, TCR beta sequences reportedly gave accurate predictions of HLA-A and HLA-B alleles. Solely CMV serostatus was available to characterize immune exposure.

The PCR had 60 Vbeta and 13 Jbeta primers. TCRdb's table, derived via immunoSEQ multiplex PCR, lists solely in-frame clones and lacks some. The data hold 170,000 or so clones, with roughly 78% observed a single time. Sample: PBMCs. The chain recombines TRBV7-9 with TRBJ2-5; 15 bases line up with TRBD2. The clonotype comes from a woman aged 50 to 65 in good health and CMV-seropositive. CDR3: CASSRTSGGASEEQYF. DNA of the CDR3: TGTGCCAGCAGCCGGACTAGCGGGGGGGCCTCGGAAGAGCAGTACTTC.